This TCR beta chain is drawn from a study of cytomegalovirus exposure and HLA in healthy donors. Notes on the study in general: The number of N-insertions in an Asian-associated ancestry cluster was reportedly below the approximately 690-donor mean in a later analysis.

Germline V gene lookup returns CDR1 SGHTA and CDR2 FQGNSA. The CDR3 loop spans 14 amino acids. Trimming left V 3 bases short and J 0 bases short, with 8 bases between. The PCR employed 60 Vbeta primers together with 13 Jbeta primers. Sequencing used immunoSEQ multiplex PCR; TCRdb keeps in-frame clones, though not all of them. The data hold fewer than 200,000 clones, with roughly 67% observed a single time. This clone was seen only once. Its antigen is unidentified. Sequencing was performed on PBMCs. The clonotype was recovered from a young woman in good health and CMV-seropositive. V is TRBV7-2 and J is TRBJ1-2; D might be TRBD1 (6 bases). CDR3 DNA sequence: TGTGCCAGCAGCTTTAGGGGGACTAACTATGGCTACACCTTC. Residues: CASSFRGTNYGYTF.